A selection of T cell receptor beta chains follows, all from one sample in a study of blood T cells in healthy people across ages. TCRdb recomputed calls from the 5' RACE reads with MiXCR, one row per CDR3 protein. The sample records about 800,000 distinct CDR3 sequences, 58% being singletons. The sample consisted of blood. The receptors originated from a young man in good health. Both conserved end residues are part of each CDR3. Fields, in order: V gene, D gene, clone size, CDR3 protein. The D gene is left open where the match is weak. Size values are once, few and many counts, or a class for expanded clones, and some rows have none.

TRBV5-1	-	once	CASSFGERGNTF
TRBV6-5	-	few	CASRMRLDSSRHGYTF
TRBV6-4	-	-	CASSDQKDSPLHF
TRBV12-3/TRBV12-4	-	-	CASSLWASTDTQYF
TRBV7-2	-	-	CASSRGRGSLSNQPQHF
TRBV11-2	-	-	CASSGQRTDTQYF
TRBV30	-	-	CAWSQGYAGTQYF
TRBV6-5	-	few	CASGRTGANEQFF
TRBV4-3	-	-	CASSQPPYRDPGPDTQYF
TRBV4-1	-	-	CASSEAVLHQPQHF
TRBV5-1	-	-	CASSRLGGSDSYEQYF
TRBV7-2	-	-	CASSWRRDAADTQYF
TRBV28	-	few	CASSLRFRYEQYF